The subject of this entry is one TCR beta chain. What it binds is not known. The CDR3 extends over 13 amino acids. Germline values: CDR1 GTSNPN, CDR2 SVGIG (reference sequence). V dropped 7 bases and J dropped 3 bases, with 13 bases sitting between them. Here immunoSEQ multiplex PCR was the method, and the copy in TCRdb shows in-frame clones only, minus some. Among some 150,000 clones listed, approximately 89% were seen once. This sample is part of a study of T cell responses to AZD1222 COVID-19 vaccine. Background on the study: Pooling was applied to second doses at about 4 or about 12 weeks. Whole-study results and caveats: Reports indicate that nearly half of spike-specific TCRs are directed at unmutated variant regions. Following two doses of AZD1222, Spike-specific TCR breadth and depth rose. Dominant CD4 TCR responses targeted spike regions 160-218 and 743-854.

The sequencing used peripheral blood, collected on day 0 of AZD1222 vaccination. The chain employs TRBV30 and TRBJ1-5; D gene uncertain. The source of this sequence is an adult in good health. In nucleotides, the CDR3 is TGTGCCTCGAACCGGACTTACAATCAGCCCCAGCATTTT. Its translation: CASNRTYNQPQHF.